This T cell receptor beta chain comes out of a study of blood T cell repertoires in COVID-19. Study in general: Collection of acute and convalescent COVID-19 samples took place in the United States, Italy and Spain. The analysed material was cDNA or gDNA that came from T cells, B-cell-depleted T cells, or PBMCs.

Methods used by the authors: Cell counts per sample came from amplifying reference gene primers. Libraries were prepared by immunoSEQ multiplex PCR; TCRdb keeps only in-frame clonotypes and omits some of them. V, J and clone size are taken as reported in that table, and D and trimming were inferred from the DNA itself. The sample shows around 200,000 clones, approximately 87% of them seen only once. Sequencing was done on a sample of peripheral blood. This TCR came from an older man with active or convalescent COVID-19.

The CDR3 coding sequence is TGTGCCAGCTCACCTATCCCCCAGGGCGGATACATGAACACTGAAGCTTTCTTT. It is translated as CASSPIPQGGYMNTEAFF. The chain recombines TRBV18 with TRBJ1-1; perhaps TRBD1 as D (5 bases). CDR1 and CDR2 (germline): KGHSH, LQKENI. Trimming removed 3 bases at V and 0 bases at J, with 20 bases between. This CDR3 spans 18 amino acids.